These 16 T cell receptor beta chains were sequenced from one sample in a study of blood T cell repertoires in COVID-19. This table comes from immunoSEQ multiplex PCR, and its TCRdb copy is limited to in-frame clones, with some not included. Of fewer than 80,000 clones listed, approximately 90% are singletons. Sequencing was done on a sample of peripheral blood. Receptor source: a human donor in a cohort sampled during active COVID-19.

The J gene is TRBJ2-3, the V gene TRBV7-2; 8 bases are a match to TRBD2. J was trimmed by 0 bases and V by 5 bases; bases with no gene match: 13. The CDR3 is made up of 18 amino acids. Germline V gene lookup returns CDR1 SGHTA and CDR2 FQGNSA. DNA for the CDR3: TGTGCCAGCAGCCAGACGTCTAGCGGGTGGACTAGCACAGATACGCAGTATTTT. Amino acids: CASSQTSSGWTSTDTQYF.

The chain carries TRBV5-1 and TRBJ2-7, with 9 bases that match TRBD1. CDR3 size: 15 residues. V lost 0 bases, J lost 3 bases, and 4 bases stayed unmatched. Looked up from germline, CDR1 is SGHRS and CDR2 is YFSETQ. This CDR3 reads CASSLDPGQGYEQYF. CDR3 sequence (DNA): TGCGCCAGCAGCTTGGACCCGGGACAGGGCTACGAGCAGTACTTC.

To note about this clone: The junction differs from germline at one of its ends, possibly a read error. At the DNA level, this CDR3 is encoded by other sequences in the same sample as well. The CDR3 sequence is CASSMGGGGSYEQYF. The CDR3, as DNA: TGTGCCAGTAGTATGGGCGGGGGAGGCTCCTACGAGCAGTACTTT. This chain joins TRBV19 and TRBJ2-7; 7 nucleotides line up with TRBD2. The CDR3 consists of 15 residues. Germline V lookup: CDR1 LNHDA, CDR2 SQIVND (reference sequence).

The V and J genes are TRBV7-9 and TRBJ1-2, with 10 bases that match TRBD1. Germline lookup yields CDR1 SEHNR and CDR2 FQNEAQ (reference sequence). The length of the CDR3 is 15 residues. The CDR3 coding sequence is TGTGCAGCCCTCGACCGGACAGGGGGAATAGGTGGCTACACCTTC. It codes for CAALDRTGGIGGYTF.

The V gene is TRBV6-2 or TRBV6-3, the J gene TRBJ1-5; D gene unclear. The V gene lost 6 bases and the J gene lost 9 bases, with 15 bases spanning the gap. The germline V gene encodes CDR1 MNHEY and CDR2 SVGEGT. This CDR3 region has 13 residues. CDR3 sequence: CASSQPRGPPQHF. As DNA, the CDR3 is TGTGCCAGCAGCCAGCCGAGAGGTCCGCCCCAGCATTTT.

CDR3: CASSEAMYYEQYF. CDR3 coding DNA: TGTGCCAGCAGTGAAGCAATGTACTACGAGCAGTACTTC. The rearrangement links TRBV2 to TRBJ2-7; unclear D gene. Germline lookup yields CDR1 SNHLY and CDR2 FYNNEI. Trimming pared 0 bases from V and 3 bases from J, leaving 6 bases between. The CDR3 is 13 residues long. Variable domain in full (rest from reference TRBV2 and TRBJ2-7): EPEVTQTPSHQVTQMGQEVILRCVPISNHLYFYWYRQILGQKVEFLVSFYNNEISEKSEIFDDQFSVERPDGSNFTLKIRSTKLEDSAMYFCASSEAMYYEQYFGPGTRLTVT.

DNA of the CDR3: TGTGCCAGCAGCCGCACGGACAGGGGCAATCAGCCCCAGCATTTT. Protein: CASSRTDRGNQPQHF. The chain employs TRBV5-5 and TRBJ1-5, with 8 bases matching TRBD1. Trimming took 4 bases from V and 2 from J; bases not matched to a gene: 5. The CDR3 runs to 15 residues. Germline CDR1 SGHKS, CDR2 YYEKEE (reference sequence).

The gene calls are TRBV29-1 and TRBJ2-1; 9 bases are a match to TRBD1. Germline V lookup: CDR1 SQVTM, CDR2 ANQGSEA. Trimming at V came to 7 bases and at J to 3 bases, leaving 7 bases not matched to a gene. The CDR3 sequence is 14 residues long. The CDR3 loop reads CSGTGTGHYNEQFF. The CDR3 region has the DNA TGCAGCGGCACCGGGACAGGGCACTACAATGAGCAGTTCTTC.

The CDR3 coding sequence is TGCGCCAGCAGCTCAGGGACTAGCGGGAATTTTGAGACCCAGTACTTC. It translates to CASSSGTSGNFETQYF. V gene TRBV5-1 combines with J gene TRBJ2-5; 13 positions match TRBD2. The germline gives CDR1 SGHRS, CDR2 YFSETQ. The CDR3 runs to 16 residues. V shed 3 bases and J 5 bases; nucleotides not matched to a gene: 7.

The chain links TRBV28 to TRBJ1-1; a weak D match, TRBD1 (5 bases). V lost 2 bases and J 1 base, leaving 14 bases between the germline ends. Germline V gene sequence: CDR1 MDHEN, CDR2 SYDVKM. This CDR3 has 16 residues. CDR3 nucleotides: TGTGCCAGCAGTTTAGGGGCAGGTATAGGGAACACTGAAGCTTTCTTT. Translating gives CASSLGAGIGNTEAFF.

The chain uses TRBV7-4 and TRBJ2-7; 14 bases line up with TRBD2. Trimming removed 9 bases from V and 3 bases from J; junction bases left unmatched: 7. The CDR3 loop spans 15 amino acids. CDR1 is SGHVT, CDR2 SQSDAQ, per germline. CDR3 in DNA: TGTGCCAGGGAGAAGACTAGCGGGAGGGTCTACGAGCAGTACTTC. Residues: CAREKTSGRVYEQYF.

The chain has TRBV7-2 and TRBJ2-5; weak D call: TRBD1 (6 bases). Germline V gene data show CDR1 as SGHTA and CDR2 as FQGNSA. The CDR3 sequence is 15 residues long. Trimming stripped 0 bases from V and 1 base from J, with 9 bases between. CDR3 loop: CASSLARGSQETQYF. The CDR3 nucleotides read TGTGCCAGCAGCTTAGCGAGGGGGTCCCAAGAGACCCAGTACTTC.

This clone was seen only once. The rearrangement uses TRBV13 and TRBJ1-2, with D possibly being TRBD1 (5 bases). CDR1 PRHDT and CDR2 FYEKMQ come from the germline V gene (reference sequence). V was clipped by 7 bases and J by 3 bases, with 21 bases between them. This CDR3 comprises 16 residues. The CDR3 DNA reads TGTGCCAGCACCGTCCAAGGGACTTCAGGCGACTATGGCTACACCTTC. Translation: CASTVQGTSGDYGYTF.

This clone was found once. The chain employs TRBV7-6 and TRBJ2-7, with TRBD1 identical over 9 bases. The ends lost 4 bases at V and 0 bases at J; junction bases unmatched: 4. Germline CDR1 SGHVS, CDR2 FNYEAQ. This CDR3 comprises 15 residues. The CDR3 spells CASSSDRGSSYEQYF. Here the CDR3 DNA reads TGTGCCAGCAGCTCCGACAGGGGGAGCTCCTACGAGCAGTACTTC.

This clone has more than one count but fewer than ten. This chain joins TRBV6-5 and TRBJ1-6, with 9 bases matching TRBD1. The CDR3 runs 15 residues. Trimming cost V 5 bases and J 8 bases; bases outside gene matches: 7. CDR1 MNHEY and CDR2 SVGAGI come from the germline V gene. The CDR3 here is CASSRDRDRDSPLHF. The CDR3 DNA reads as TGTGCCAGCAGTCGGGACAGGGATAGGGATTCACCCCTCCACTTT.

This clone showed up just once. The J gene is TRBJ2-3, the V gene TRBV19; 8 positions agree with TRBD1. In germline, CDR1 is LNHDA, CDR2 SQIVND (reference sequence). CDR3 length: 17 residues. V shed 7 bases, J shed 6 bases, and the junction held 18 bases outside the gene matches. The CDR3 region is CASTSLLSTGEVDTQYF. Here the CDR3 DNA reads TGTGCCAGTACCTCACTCCTATCGACAGGGGAGGTCGATACGCAGTATTTT.